The 19 T cell receptor beta chains reported below all come from one sample, sequenced in a study of T cell responses to AZD1222 COVID-19 vaccine. Here immunoSEQ multiplex PCR was the method, and the copy in TCRdb shows in-frame clones only, minus some. Seen here are 150,000 or so clones, 94% observed once, and the top ten hold approximately 0.64%. Source: peripheral blood, taken on day 0 of AZD1222 vaccination. These receptors came from an adult in good health.

The V call is TRBV6-5, the J call TRBJ2-6, with D perhaps TRBD2 (5 bases). Germline CDR1 reads MNHEY; CDR2 reads SVGAGI. Trimming removed 6 bases from V and 2 bases from J, with 5 bases in between. CDR3 length: 13 residues. CDR3: CASREAGANVLTF. The DNA of the CDR3 is TGTGCCAGCAGGGAGGCTGGGGCCAACGTCCTGACTTTC.

The chain is built from TRBV3-1 (or the pseudogene TRBV3-2) and TRBJ2-7, with 12 nucleotides matching TRBD2. The CDR3 has 19 amino acids. V dropped 4 bases and J dropped 6; count of bases not matched to a gene: 19. Germline CDR1 and CDR2: LGHDT and YNNKEL (reference sequence). The CDR3, as DNA: TGTGCCAGCAGCCTCATTTTTGGACTAGCGGGGTCCGCGGCCCCCGAGCAGTACTTC. This translates into CASSLIFGLAGSAAPEQYF.

This chain uses TRBV5-1 with TRBJ1-1; perhaps TRBD1 as D (5 bases). CDR3 length equals 14 residues. Between the trimmed V and J ends, which lost 1 base and 4 bases, there was a span of 11 bases. Germline loops: CDR1 SGHRS, CDR2 YFSETQ. This CDR3 reads CASSLYLGGTEAFF. The CDR3 DNA is TGCGCCAGCAGCTTGTATCTGGGGGGCACTGAAGCTTTCTTT. The full variable domain, rest sourced from reference TRBV5-1 and TRBJ1-1, is KAGVTQTPRYLIKTRGQQVTLSCSPISGHRSVSWYQQTPGQGLQFLFEYFSETQRNKGNFPGRFSGRQFSNSRSEMNVSTLELGDSALYLCASSLYLGGTEAFFGQGTRLTVV.

The chain couples TRBV7-2 to TRBJ1-2; 7 bases line up with TRBD1. The V and J ends lost 5 bases and 5 bases, in that order; junction bases with no gene match: 11. The CDR3 length is 15 residues. CDR1 and CDR2 (germline): SGHTA, FQGNSA. CDR3 in DNA: TGTGCCAGCAGCCCTGGGACAGCTCAACTTTATGGCTACACCTTC. Translation: CASSPGTAQLYGYTF. Using reference TRBV7-2 and TRBJ1-2 for the parts outside the CDR3, the full variable domain is GAGVSQSPSNKVTEKGKDVELRCDPISGHTALYWYRQSLGQGLEFLIYFQGNSAPDKSGLPSDRFSAERTGGSVSTLTIQRTQQEDSAVYLCASSPGTAQLYGYTFGSGTRLTVV.

This rearrangement joins TRBV6-2 or TRBV6-3 to TRBJ2-7, with 10 bases identical to TRBD2. Germline V gene sequence: CDR1 MNHEY, CDR2 SVGEGT. Trimming removed 2 bases from V and 0 bases from J; junction bases left unmatched: 7. There are 17 residues in the CDR3. The CDR3 protein is CASSYGLAASSSYEQYF. The CDR3 DNA reads TGTGCCAGCAGTTACGGACTAGCGGCGTCAAGCTCCTACGAGCAGTACTTC.

CDR3 residues: CASSDSGYGYGYTF. The CDR3 DNA reads TGTGCCAGCAGTGACTCCGGGTATGGCTATGGCTACACCTTC. The chain joins TRBV2 to TRBJ1-2; D unclear. The CDR3 totals 14 residues. V was cut by 3 bases and J by 4 bases, with 12 bases left in between. Germline-derived CDR1 and CDR2 are SNHLY and FYNNEI.

In its sample, this clone was seen once. The J gene is TRBJ1-2, the V gene TRBV28; no firm D call. Trimming cost V 5 bases and J 8 bases, with 9 bases left between them. Germline V gene lookup returns CDR1 MDHEN and CDR2 SYDVKM. There are 11 residues in the CDR3. The CDR3 region is CASSEGWGYTF. The CDR3 nucleotides read TGTGCCAGCAGTGAGGGCTGGGGCTACACCTTC.

The V gene is TRBV25-1, the J gene TRBJ1-1; the match to TRBD1 covers 11 bases. Germline lookup yields CDR1 MGHDK and CDR2 SYGVNS. The V and J ends lost 6 bases and 7 bases, in that order; junction bases with no gene match: 4. CDR3 length: 13 residues. CDR3 region: CASRGQGGIEAFF. The CDR3 DNA sequence: TGTGCCAGCAGGGGACAGGGGGGGATTGAAGCTTTCTTT.

The chain joins TRBV6-5 to TRBJ1-6; a weak D match, TRBD1 (6 bases). The CDR3 contains 15 residues. From germline, CDR1 is MNHEY and CDR2 SVGAGI. Trimming cost V 5 bases and J 1 base, with 9 bases left between them. CDR3 nucleotides: TGTGCCAGCAGTCCCGGACAGTCCTATAATTCACCCCTCCACTTT. Its translation: CASSPGQSYNSPLHF.

This sequence joins TRBV7-9 and TRBJ1-1; D remains ambiguous. Germline assignment: CDR1 SEHNR and CDR2 FQNEAQ (reference sequence). V was pared by 6 bases and J by 1 base, with 9 bases between. The CDR3 sequence is 13 residues long. CDR3 nucleotides: TGTGCCAGCAGGGAGACGGGGAACACTGAAGCTTTCTTT. It specifies CASRETGNTEAFF.

The chain is built from TRBV27 and TRBJ2-7, with 8 bases identical to TRBD1. This CDR3 has 15 residues. The V gene end was trimmed by 6 bases and the J gene end by 1 base; junction bases not matched to a gene: 8. CDR1 MNHEY and CDR2 SMNVEV come from the germline V gene (reference sequence). CDR3 nucleotide sequence: TGTGCCAGCAGCCGGACAGGGAAAAGATCCTACGAGCAGTACTTC. Its translation is CASSRTGKRSYEQYF.

The V and J genes are TRBV18 and TRBJ1-1, with 8 bases matching TRBD1. Per germline, CDR1 KGHSH and CDR2 LQKENI. The V and J ends lost 4 bases and 1 base, in that order; junction bases with no gene match: 2. The CDR3 runs 14 residues. This chain's CDR3 is CASSRDRGNTEAFF. The CDR3 bases are TGTGCCAGCTCACGAGACAGGGGGAACACTGAAGCTTTCTTT.

V is TRBV28 and J is TRBJ1-2; no definite D call. CDR3 length: 16 residues. CDR1 and CDR2 from the germline V gene are MDHEN and SYDVKM. V dropped 5 bases and J dropped 4 bases, with 20 bases sitting between them. Written as DNA, the CDR3 is TGTGCCAGCAGTCACCGTGGACTGACCTCGGGCTATGGCTACACCTTC. Its protein product is CASSHRGLTSGYGYTF.

This rearrangement joins TRBV7-9 to TRBJ2-1; D may be TRBD1 or TRBD2 (6 bases each). Germline CDR1 and CDR2: SEHNR and FQNEAQ (reference sequence). V gave up 2 bases and J gave up 8 bases, with 13 bases separating them. The CDR3 consists of 14 residues. Here the CDR3 DNA reads TGTGCCAGCAGCTTATGGGGGGCTATCGATGAGCAGTTCTTC. This gives the protein CASSLWGAIDEQFF. The variable domain in full, completed from reference TRBV7-9 and TRBJ2-1, reads DTGVSQNPRHKITKRGQNVTFRCDPISEHNRLYWYRQTLGQGPEFLTYFQNEAQLEKSRLLSDRFSAERPKGSFSTLEIQRTEQGDSAMYLCASSLWGAIDEQFFGPGTRLTVL.

The genes are TRBV5-3 and TRBJ1-5; D uncertain. TRBV5-3 is classed as an ORF, of uncertain function. Trimming removed 6 bases at V and 5 bases at J, with 6 bases between. This CDR3 spans 11 amino acids. CDR3 coding DNA: TGTGCCAGAACCCAAGATCAGCCCCAGCATTTT. Amino acid sequence: CARTQDQPQHF.

V gene TRBV6-5 combines with J gene TRBJ1-2; 9 nucleotides match TRBD1. The CDR3 spans 12 residues. Germline lookup yields CDR1 MNHEY and CDR2 SVGAGI. The junction had 5 bases not matched to a gene; V was cut back by 7 bases and J by 8 bases. CDR3 loop: CASIRTGEGYTF. CDR3 DNA: TGTGCCAGCATTCGGACAGGGGAAGGCTACACCTTC.

As for this clone: The sample holds other DNA sequences that translate to the same CDR3. The rearrangement uses TRBV28 and TRBJ2-1; TRBD2 agrees at 11 bases. J gave up 4 bases and V 5 bases, and 1 base lay outside the gene matches. This CDR3 has 14 residues. Germline CDR1 is MDHEN and CDR2 is SYDVKM. As DNA, the CDR3 is TGTGCCAGCAGTCGGACTAGCGGGTACAATGAGCAGTTCTTC. Translation: CASSRTSGYNEQFF. The entire variable domain, with the rest obtained from reference TRBV28 and TRBJ2-1, is as follows: DVKVTQSSRYLVKRTGEKVFLECVQDMDHENMFWYRQDPGLGLRLIYFSYDVKMKEKGDIPEGYSVSREKKERFSLILESASTNQTSMYLCASSRTSGYNEQFFGPGTRLTVL.

This clone was observed a single time. J is TRBJ1-6 and V is TRBV3-1 (or the pseudogene TRBV3-2), with D uncertain. The V and J ends lost 7 bases and 8 bases respectively, with 15 bases between them. The germline V gene has CDR1 LGHDT and CDR2 YNNKEL (reference sequence). The CDR3 runs to 14 residues. The CDR3 loop reads CASTRSGMDSPLHF. CDR3 DNA: TGTGCCAGCACTCGTTCTGGTATGGATTCACCCCTCCACTTT.

The V gene is TRBV11-2, the J gene TRBJ1-2; D call uncertain. The CDR3 sequence is 16 residues long. V was cut by 5 bases and J by 8 bases, with 24 bases left in between. Per germline, CDR1 SGHAT and CDR2 FQNNGV. The CDR3 nucleotides are TGTGCCAGCAGCCCATTAAAGGAGGGCCCGGGAGGGGGCTACACCTTC. Protein sequence: CASSPLKEGPGGGYTF.